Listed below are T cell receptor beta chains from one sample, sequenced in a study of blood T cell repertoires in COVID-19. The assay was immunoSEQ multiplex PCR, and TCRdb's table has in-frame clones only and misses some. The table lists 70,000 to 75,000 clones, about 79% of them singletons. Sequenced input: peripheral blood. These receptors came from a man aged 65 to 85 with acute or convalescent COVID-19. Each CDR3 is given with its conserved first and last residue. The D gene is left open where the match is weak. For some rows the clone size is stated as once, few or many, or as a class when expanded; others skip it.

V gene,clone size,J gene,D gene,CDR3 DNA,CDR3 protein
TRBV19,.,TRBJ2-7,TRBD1,TGTGCCAGTAGTATGGCGAGTATGAGACAGGGGCTATACGAGCAGTACTTC,CASSMASMRQGLYEQYF
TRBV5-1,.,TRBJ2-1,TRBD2,TGCGCCAGCAGGACTAGCGGGAGGGCCAATGCGCCCTACAATGAGCAGTTCTTC,CASRTSGRANAPYNEQFF
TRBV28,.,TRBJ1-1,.,TGTGCCAGCAGTCCAGGCGGGGGCACTGAAGCTTTCTTT,CASSPGGGTEAFF
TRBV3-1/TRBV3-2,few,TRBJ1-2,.,TGTGCCAGCAGCCAAGCACAGGGCTATGGCTACACCTTC,CASSQAQGYGYTF
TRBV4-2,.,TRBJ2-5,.,TGTGCCAGCAGCCAAGGTGGAACAGGGGAGACCCAGTACTTC,CASSQGGTGETQYF
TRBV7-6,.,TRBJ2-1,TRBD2,TGTGCCAGCAGCCCCGAAGCGGGAGCTTCGGGCAATGAGCAGTTCTTC,CASSPEAGASGNEQFF
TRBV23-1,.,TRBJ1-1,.,TGCGCCAGCCAGGCATACACTGAAGCTTTCTTT,CASQAYTEAFF
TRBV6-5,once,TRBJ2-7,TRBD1,TGTGCCAGCAAGCGGGGACAGGGCGGGTACGAGCAGTACTTC,CASKRGQGGYEQYF
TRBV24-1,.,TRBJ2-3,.,TGTGCCACCAGTGAGGCGGACAAAGCTGCGCAGTATTTT,CATSEADKAAQYF
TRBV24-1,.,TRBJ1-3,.,TGTGCCACCCAGGGAGGATACTCTGGAAACACCATATATTTT,CATQGGYSGNTIYF